This TCR beta chain is drawn from a study of cytomegalovirus exposure and HLA in healthy donors. Points on this clone: Additional DNA sequences in this sample encode the identical CDR3.

The donors, nominally healthy at sampling, likely had unrecorded immune exposures. Primers included in the PCR were 60 Vbeta and 13 Jbeta primers. Assay: immunoSEQ multiplex PCR; the TCRdb copy retains only in-frame clones and omits some. The sample shows some 110,000 clones, approximately 76% of them seen only once. Per germline, CDR1 DFQATT and CDR2 SNEGSKA (reference sequence). The CDR3 consists of 11 residues. Trimming left V 3 bases short and J 5 bases short, with 7 bases between. The specimen sequenced was PBMCs. J is TRBJ1-2 and V is TRBV20-1; D is possibly TRBD1 (5 bases). The receptor was derived from a middle-aged man in good health and CMV-seropositive. This CDR3 reads CSARTDYGYTF. For the CDR3, the DNA is TGCAGTGCTAGGACAGATTATGGCTACACCTTC.